This T cell receptor beta chain appears in the sequencing data of a study of blood T cells in healthy people across ages. Next came a second PCR, run for about 7 to 12 cycles, which used a sample-barcoded 5' primer along with a J-beta primer mix. TCRdb re-derived calls from the 5' RACE reads in MiXCR, one entry per CDR3 protein. There are 900,000 to 950,000 distinct CDR3 sequences in the sample; about 28% occur only once, and about 10% lies in the top ten. As concerns this clonotype: The antigen remains undetermined.

Whole-study findings and limits: Diversity estimated from one million T cells was considered an underestimate. Long-lived donors exceeded aged donors in naive CD4+ cells and diversity.

Separately, the same data were catalogued under a study of T cells of mothers and their children.

The sequencing input was blood. This clonotype was obtained from a woman aged 40 to 50 in good health.

CDR3 bases: TGTGCCAGCAGCTTTCTTGGGGGGGGGCCCCTCTCCTACAATGAGCAGTTCTTC. Translation: CASSFLGGGPLSYNEQFF. This rearrangement joins TRBV7-9 to TRBJ2-1, with D possibly being TRBD2 (7 bases). There are 18 residues in the CDR3. In germline, CDR1 is SEHNR, CDR2 FQNEAQ (reference sequence). The germline V and J ends were trimmed by 3 bases and 0 bases, with 18 bases remaining between them.